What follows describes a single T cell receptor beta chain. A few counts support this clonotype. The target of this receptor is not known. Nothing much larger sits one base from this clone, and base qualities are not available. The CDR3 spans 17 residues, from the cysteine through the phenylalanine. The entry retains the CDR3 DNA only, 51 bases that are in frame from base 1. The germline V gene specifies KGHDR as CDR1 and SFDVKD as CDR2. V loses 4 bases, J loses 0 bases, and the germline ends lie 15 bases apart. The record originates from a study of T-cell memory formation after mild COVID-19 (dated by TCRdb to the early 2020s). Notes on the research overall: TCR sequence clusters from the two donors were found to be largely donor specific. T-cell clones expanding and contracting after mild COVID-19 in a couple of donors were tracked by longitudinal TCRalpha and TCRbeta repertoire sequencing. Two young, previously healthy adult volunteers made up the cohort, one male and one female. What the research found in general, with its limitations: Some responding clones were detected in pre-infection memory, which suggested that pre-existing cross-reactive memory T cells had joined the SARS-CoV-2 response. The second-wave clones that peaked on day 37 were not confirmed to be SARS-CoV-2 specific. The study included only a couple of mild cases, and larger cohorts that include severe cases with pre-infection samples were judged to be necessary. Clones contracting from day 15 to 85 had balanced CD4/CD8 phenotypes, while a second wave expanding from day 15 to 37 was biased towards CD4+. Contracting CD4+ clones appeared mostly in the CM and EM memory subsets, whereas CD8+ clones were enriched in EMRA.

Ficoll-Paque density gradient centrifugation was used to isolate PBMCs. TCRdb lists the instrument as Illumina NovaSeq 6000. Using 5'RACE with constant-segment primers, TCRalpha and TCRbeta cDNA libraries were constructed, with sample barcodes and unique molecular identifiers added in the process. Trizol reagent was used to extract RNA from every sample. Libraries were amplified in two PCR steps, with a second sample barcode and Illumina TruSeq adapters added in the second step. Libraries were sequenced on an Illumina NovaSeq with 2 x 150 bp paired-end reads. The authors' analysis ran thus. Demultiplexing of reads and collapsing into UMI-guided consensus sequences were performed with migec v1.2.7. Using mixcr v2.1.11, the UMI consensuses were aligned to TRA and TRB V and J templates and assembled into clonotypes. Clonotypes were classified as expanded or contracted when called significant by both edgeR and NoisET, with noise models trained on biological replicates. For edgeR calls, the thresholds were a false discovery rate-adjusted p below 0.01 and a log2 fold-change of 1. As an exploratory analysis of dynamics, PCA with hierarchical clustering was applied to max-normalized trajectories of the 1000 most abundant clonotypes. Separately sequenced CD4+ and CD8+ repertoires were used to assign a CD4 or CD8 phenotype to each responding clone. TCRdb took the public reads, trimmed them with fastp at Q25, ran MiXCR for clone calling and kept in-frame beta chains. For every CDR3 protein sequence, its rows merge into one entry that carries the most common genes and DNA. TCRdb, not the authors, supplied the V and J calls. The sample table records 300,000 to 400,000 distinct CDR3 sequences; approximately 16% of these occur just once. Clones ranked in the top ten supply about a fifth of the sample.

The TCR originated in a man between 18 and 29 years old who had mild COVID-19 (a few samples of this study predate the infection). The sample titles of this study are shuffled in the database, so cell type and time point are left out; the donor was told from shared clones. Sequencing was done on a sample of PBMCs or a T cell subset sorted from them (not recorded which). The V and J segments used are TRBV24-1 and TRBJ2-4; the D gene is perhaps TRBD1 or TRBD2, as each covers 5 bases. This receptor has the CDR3 CATSESPGRLAKNIQYF. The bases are TGTGCCACCAGTGAATCCCCGGGACGGTTAGCCAAAAACATTCAGTACTTC.